The clone carrying this T cell receptor beta chain has just a few counts. These data belong to a study of beta chain features in type 1 diabetes. The germline gives CDR1 MNHEY, CDR2 SMNVEV (reference sequence). The CDR3 runs to 14 residues. Between the trimmed V and J ends, which lost 6 bases and 5 bases, there was a span of 16 bases. Reverse transcription of all isolated RNA meant that expressed TCRB transcripts were sequenced. Generated by immunoSEQ multiplex PCR, the TCRdb table keeps only in-frame clones and is missing some. Of about 130,000 clones listed, about 10% were seen once; the top ten hold roughly 0.74%.

J is TRBJ1-1 and V is TRBV27; D not certain. The sequenced sample was central memory CD4+ T cells from blood. This receptor was obtained from a man younger than 35 in good health. For the CDR3, the DNA is TGTGCCAGCAGGGAGGGATGGGGAAATACTGAAGCTTTCTTT. Protein: CASREGWGNTEAFF.